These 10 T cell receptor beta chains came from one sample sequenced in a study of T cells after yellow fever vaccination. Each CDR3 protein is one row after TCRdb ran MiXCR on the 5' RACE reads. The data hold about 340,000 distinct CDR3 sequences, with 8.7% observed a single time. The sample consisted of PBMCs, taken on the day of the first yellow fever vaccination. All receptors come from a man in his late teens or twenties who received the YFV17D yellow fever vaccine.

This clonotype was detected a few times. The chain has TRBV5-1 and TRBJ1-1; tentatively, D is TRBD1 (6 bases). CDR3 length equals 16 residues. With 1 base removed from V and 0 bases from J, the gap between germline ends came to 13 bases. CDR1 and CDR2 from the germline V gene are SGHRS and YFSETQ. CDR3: CASSLLGGPMNTEAFF. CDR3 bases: TGCGCCAGCAGCTTGCTAGGGGGGCCGATGAACACTGAAGCTTTCTTT.

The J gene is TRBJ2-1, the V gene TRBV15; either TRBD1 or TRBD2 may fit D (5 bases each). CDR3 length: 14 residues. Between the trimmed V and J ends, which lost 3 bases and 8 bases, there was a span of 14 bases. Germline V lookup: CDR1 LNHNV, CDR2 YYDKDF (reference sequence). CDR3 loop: CATSSRGLRDEQFF. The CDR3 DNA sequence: TGTGCCACCAGCAGTAGGGGTCTGAGGGATGAGCAGTTCTTC.

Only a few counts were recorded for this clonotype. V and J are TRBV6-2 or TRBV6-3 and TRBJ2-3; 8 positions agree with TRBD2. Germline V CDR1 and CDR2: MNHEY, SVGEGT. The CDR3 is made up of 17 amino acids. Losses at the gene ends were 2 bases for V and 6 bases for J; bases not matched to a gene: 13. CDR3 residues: CASSYSGGGSFTDTQYF. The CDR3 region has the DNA TGTGCCAGCAGTTACAGTGGCGGGGGGAGCTTTACGGATACGCAGTATTTT.

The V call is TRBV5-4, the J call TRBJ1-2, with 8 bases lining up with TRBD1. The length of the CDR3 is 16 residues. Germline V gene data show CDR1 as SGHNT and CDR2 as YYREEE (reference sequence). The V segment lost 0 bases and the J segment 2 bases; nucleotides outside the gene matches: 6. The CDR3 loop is CASSLEGWDRNYGYTF. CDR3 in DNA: TGTGCCAGCAGCTTGGAAGGGTGGGACAGGAACTATGGCTACACCTTC.

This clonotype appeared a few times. CDR3 DNA sequence: TGTGCCAGCAAAAGACTAGCGGGGGGCTACACCGGGGAGCTGTTTTTT. Translating it yields CASKRLAGGYTGELFF. The V gene is TRBV12-3 or TRBV12-4, the J gene TRBJ2-2, with 13 positions matching TRBD2. The CDR3 spans 16 residues. With V trimmed by 7 bases and J by 3 bases, 5 bases remained unmatched.

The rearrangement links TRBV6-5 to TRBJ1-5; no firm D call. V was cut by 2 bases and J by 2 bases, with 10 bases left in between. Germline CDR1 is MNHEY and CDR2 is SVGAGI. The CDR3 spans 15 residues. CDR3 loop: CASSYRYAGNQPQHF. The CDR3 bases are TGTGCCAGCAGTTACCGCTATGCGGGCAATCAGCCCCAGCATTTT.

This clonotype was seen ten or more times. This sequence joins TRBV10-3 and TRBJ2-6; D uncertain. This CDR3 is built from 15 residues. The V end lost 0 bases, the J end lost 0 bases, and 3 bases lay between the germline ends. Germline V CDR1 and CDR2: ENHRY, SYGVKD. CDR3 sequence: CAISESSSGANVLTF. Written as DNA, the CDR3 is TGTGCCATCAGTGAGTCCAGCTCTGGGGCCAACGTCCTGACTTTC.

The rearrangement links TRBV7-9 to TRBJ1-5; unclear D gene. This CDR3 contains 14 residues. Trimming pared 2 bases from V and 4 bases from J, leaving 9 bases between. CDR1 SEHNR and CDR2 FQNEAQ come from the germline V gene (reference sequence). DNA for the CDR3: TGTGCCAGCAGCTTACAGGCACAGAATCAGCCCCAGCATTTT. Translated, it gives CASSLQAQNQPQHF.

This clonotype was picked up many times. CDR3: CASSPRGQGRTGELFF. In DNA, the CDR3 is TGTGCCAGCAGCCCACGGGGGCAGGGACGAACCGGGGAGCTGTTTTTT. The rearrangement joins TRBV7-9 to TRBJ2-2; D is tentatively TRBD1 or TRBD2 (6 bases each). Looked up from germline, CDR1 is SEHNR and CDR2 is FQNEAQ (reference sequence). This CDR3 region has 16 residues. With 5 bases removed from V and 5 bases from J, the gap between germline ends came to 18 bases.

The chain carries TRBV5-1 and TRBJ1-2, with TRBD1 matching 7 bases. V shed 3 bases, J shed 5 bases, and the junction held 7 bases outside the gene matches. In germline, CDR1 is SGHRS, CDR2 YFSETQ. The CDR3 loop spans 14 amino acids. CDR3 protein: CASSYAPRGYGYTF. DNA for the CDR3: TGCGCCAGCAGCTATGCCCCCAGGGGGTATGGCTACACCTTC.